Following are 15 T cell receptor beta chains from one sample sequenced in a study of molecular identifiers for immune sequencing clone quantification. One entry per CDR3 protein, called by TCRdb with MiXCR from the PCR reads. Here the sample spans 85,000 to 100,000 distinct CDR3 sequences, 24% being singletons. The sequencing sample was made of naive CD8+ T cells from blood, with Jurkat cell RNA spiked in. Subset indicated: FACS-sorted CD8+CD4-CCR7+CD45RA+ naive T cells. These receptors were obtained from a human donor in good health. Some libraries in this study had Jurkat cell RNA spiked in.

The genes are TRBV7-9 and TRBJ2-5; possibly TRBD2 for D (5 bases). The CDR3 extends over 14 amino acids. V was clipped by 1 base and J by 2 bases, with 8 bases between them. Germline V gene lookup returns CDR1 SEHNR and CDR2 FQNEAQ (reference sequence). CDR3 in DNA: TGTGCCAGCAGCTTAGTATCGGGGCAAGAGACCCAGTACTTC. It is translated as CASSLVSGQETQYF.

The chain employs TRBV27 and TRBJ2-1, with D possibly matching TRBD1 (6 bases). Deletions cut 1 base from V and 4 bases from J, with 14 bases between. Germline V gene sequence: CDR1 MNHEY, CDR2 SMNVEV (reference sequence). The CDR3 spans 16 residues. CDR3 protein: CASSLFSGQPYNEQFF. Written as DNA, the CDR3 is TGTGCCAGCAGTTTATTCTCGGGACAACCTTACAATGAGCAGTTCTTC.

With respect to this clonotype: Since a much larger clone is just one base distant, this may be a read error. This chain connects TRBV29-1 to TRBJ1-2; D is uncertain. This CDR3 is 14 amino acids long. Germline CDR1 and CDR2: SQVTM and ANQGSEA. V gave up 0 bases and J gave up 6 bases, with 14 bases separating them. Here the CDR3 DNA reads TGCAGCGTTGAAGAGGTTCAGGTGGCGGATGGCTACACCTTC. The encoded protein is CSVEEVQVADGYTF. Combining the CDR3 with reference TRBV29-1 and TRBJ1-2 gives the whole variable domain SAVISQKPSRDICQRGTSLTIQCQVDSQVTMMFWYRQQPGQSLTLIATANQGSEATYESGFVIDKFPISRPNLTFSTLTVSNMSPEDSSIYLCSVEEVQVADGYTFGSGTRLTVV.

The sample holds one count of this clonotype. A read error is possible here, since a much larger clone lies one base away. The CDR3 DNA reads as TGTGCCTGGAGTCTGAAGAACACTGAAGCTTTCTTT. Translation: CAWSLKNTEAFF. The rearrangement links TRBV30 to TRBJ1-1, with D unresolved. V was trimmed by 2 bases and J by 1 base, leaving 5 bases between them. The CDR3 is 12 amino acids. The germline CDR1 and CDR2 sequences are GTSNPN and SVGIG (reference sequence).

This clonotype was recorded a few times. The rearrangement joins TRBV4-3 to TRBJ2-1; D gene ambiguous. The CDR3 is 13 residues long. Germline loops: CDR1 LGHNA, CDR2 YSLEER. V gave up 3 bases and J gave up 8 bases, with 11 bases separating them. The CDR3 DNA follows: TGCGCCAGCAGCCACACCAGACTTGATGAGCAGTTCTTC. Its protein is CASSHTRLDEQFF.

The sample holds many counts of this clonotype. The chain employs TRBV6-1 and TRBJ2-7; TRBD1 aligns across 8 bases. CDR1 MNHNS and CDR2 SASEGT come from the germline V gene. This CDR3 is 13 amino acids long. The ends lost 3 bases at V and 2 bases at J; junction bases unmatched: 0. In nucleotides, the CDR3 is TGTGCCAGCAGTGACAGGGGGCCCTACGAGCAGTACTTC. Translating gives CASSDRGPYEQYF.

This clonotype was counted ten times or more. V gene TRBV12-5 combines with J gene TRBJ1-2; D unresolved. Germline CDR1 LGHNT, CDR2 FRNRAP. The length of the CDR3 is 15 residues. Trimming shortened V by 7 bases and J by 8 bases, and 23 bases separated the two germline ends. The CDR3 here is CASASPGDSLSGYTF. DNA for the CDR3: TGTGCTAGTGCTTCCCCGGGAGATAGCCTTTCCGGCTACACCTTC.

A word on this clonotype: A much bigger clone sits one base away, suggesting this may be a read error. CDR3 nucleotide sequence: TGTGCCAGCAGCCGAGGTTGGAACAATGAAGCTTTCTTT. Encoded protein: CASSRGWNNEAFF. This chain connects TRBV7-9 to TRBJ1-1; D is uncertain. CDR3 size: 13 residues. Germline V gene sequence: CDR1 SEHNR, CDR2 FQNEAQ (reference sequence).

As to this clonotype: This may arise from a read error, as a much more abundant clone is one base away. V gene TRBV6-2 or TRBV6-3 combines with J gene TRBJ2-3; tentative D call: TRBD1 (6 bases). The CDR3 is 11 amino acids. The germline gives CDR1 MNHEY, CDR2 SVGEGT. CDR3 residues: CASSRGDTRYF. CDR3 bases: TGTGCCAGCAGCAGGGGAGATACGCGGTATTTT.

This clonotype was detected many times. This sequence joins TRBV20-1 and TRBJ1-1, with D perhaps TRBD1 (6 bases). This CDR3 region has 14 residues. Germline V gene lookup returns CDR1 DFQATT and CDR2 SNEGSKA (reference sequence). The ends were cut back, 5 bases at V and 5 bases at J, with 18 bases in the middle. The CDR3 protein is CSARGAGVGTEAFF. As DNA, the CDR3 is TGCAGTGCTCGGGGGGCAGGGGTGGGGACTGAAGCTTTCTTT.

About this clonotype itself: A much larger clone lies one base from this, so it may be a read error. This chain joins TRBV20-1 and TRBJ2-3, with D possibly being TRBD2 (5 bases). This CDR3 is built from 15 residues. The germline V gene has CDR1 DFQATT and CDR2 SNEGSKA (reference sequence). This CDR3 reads CSARGMVASTDTKYF. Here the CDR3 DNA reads TGCAGTGCTAGAGGGATGGTGGCTAGCACAGATACGAAGTATTTT.

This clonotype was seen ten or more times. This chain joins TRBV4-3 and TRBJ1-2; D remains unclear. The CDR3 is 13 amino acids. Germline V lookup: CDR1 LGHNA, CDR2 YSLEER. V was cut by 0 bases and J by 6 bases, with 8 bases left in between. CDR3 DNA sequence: TGCGCCAGCAGCCAAGATATGGGAGATGGCTACACCTTC. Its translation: CASSQDMGDGYTF.

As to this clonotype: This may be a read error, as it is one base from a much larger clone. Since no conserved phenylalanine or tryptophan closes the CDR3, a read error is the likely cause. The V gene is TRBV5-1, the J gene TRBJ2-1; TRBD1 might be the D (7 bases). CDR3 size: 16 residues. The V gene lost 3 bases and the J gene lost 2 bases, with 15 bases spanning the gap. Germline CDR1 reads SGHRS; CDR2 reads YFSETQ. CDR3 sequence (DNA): TGCGCCAGCAGCTGGCTGGCAGGGGGGACCTACAATGAGCAGTTCATC. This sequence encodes CASSWLAGGTYNEQFI.

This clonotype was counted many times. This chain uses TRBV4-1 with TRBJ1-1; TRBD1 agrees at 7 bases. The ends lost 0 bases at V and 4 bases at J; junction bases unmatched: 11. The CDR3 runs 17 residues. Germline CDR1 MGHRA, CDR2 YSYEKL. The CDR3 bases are TGCGCCAGCAGCCAAGAACCGCAGGGGGTTGGGTTCACTGAAGCTTTCTTT. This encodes CASSQEPQGVGFTEAFF.

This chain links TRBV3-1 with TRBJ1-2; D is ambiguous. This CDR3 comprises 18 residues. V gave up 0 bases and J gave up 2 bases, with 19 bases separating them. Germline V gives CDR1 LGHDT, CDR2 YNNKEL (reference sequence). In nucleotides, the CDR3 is TGTGCCAGCAGCCAAGAAAGGAAGCGAACAGAACCCAACTATGGCTACACCTTC. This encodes CASSQERKRTEPNYGYTF.